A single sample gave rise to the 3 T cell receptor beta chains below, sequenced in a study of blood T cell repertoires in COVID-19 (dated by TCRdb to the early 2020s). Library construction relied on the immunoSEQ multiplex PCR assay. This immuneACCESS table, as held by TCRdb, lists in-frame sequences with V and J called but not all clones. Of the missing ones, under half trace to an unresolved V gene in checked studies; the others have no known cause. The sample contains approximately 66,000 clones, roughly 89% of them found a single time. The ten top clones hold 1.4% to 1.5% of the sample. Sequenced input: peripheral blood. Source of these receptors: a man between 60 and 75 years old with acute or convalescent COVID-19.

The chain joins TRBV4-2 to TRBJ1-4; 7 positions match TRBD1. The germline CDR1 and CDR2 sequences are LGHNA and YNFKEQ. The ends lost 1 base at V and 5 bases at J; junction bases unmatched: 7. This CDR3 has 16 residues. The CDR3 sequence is CASSQVGKGANEKLFF. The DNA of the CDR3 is TGTGCCAGCAGCCAAGTGGGCAAGGGGGCGAATGAAAAACTGTTTTTT.

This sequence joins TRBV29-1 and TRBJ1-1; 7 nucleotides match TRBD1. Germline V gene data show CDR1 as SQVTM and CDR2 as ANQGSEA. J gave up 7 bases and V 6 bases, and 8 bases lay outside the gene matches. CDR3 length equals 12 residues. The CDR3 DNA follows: TGCAGCGTACTCCGGGACAGCGATGAAGCTTTCTTT. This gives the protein CSVLRDSDEAFF.

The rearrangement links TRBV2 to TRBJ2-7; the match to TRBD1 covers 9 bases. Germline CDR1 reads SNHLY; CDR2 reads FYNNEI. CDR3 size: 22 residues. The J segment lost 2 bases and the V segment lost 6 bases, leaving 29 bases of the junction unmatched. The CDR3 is CASSEKPPPGTGYLIKTYEQYF. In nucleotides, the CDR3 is TGTGCCAGCAGCGAAAAACCACCACCCGGGACAGGGTATCTCATTAAAACCTACGAGCAGTACTTC. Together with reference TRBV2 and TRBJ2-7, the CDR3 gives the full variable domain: EPEVTQTPSHQVTQMGQEVILRCVPISNHLYFYWYRQILGQKVEFLVSFYNNEISEKSEIFDDQFSVERPDGSNFTLKIRSTKLEDSAMYFCASSEKPPPGTGYLIKTYEQYFGPGTRLTVT.